These 10 T cell receptor beta chains originate from one sample sequenced in a study of human T cells and chemical hapten exposure. MiXCR, run by TCRdb on the RACE reads, gives a single entry per CDR3 protein. The table has 180,000 or so distinct CDR3 sequences, 20% to 25% seen once; the top ten hold under 8.5%. Time point noted: patch test 1, 2 weeks after DPC sensitization. Treatment denoted: therapeutic diphenylcyclopropenone sensitization with weekly scalp DPC. The source was whole blood, collected in connection with sensitization to the hapten diphenylcyclopropenone (DPC). All receptors come from a woman aged 50 to 60 with alopecia areata. Some clones in this sample may be carry-over from other donors' samples.

The rearrangement uses TRBV7-9 and TRBJ2-5; 10 bases map to TRBD2. CDR1 is SEHNR, CDR2 FQNEAQ, per germline (reference sequence). This CDR3 contains 17 residues. Unmatched junction bases numbered 12, after V lost 4 bases and J lost 4 bases. The CDR3 DNA reads TGTGCCAGCAGCTCCGAGCAGAGCGGGAGGGCCGGAGAGACCCAGTACTTC. Translating gives CASSSEQSGRAGETQYF.

The V gene is TRBV7-6, the J gene TRBJ1-6; D remains ambiguous. CDR1 is SGHVS and CDR2 is FNYEAQ in the germline V gene. This CDR3 is built from 18 residues. V lost 1 base, J lost 0 bases, and 13 bases lay in between. CDR3 sequence (DNA): TGTGCCAGCAGCTTAGAGGTGGCTTCGAGCTCCTATAATTCACCCCTCCACTTT. Its translation: CASSLEVASSSYNSPLHF. Looking up the rest from reference TRBV7-6 and TRBJ1-6 gives the full variable domain: GAGVSQSPRYKVTKRGQDVALRCDPISGHVSLYWYRQALGQGPEFLTYFNYEAQQDKSGLPNDRFSAERPEGSISTLTIQRTEQRDSAMYRCASSLEVASSSYNSPLHFGNGTRLTVT.

This chain uses TRBV29-1 with TRBJ2-3; the D is unclear. V was trimmed by 5 bases and J by 2 bases, leaving 11 bases between them. Per the germline V gene, CDR1 is SQVTM and CDR2 is ANQGSEA. This CDR3 has 13 amino acids. The CDR3 region is CSVLWSPTDTQYF. CDR3 nucleotides: TGCAGCGTTTTGTGGAGTCCCACAGATACGCAGTATTTT.

A few counts support this clonotype. The rearrangement joins TRBV4-1 to TRBJ1-1, with D maybe TRBD1 (5 bases). The CDR3 consists of 15 residues. Germline V gene sequence: CDR1 MGHRA, CDR2 YSYEKL. The ends were cut back, 2 bases at V and 0 bases at J, with 10 bases in the middle. CDR3 DNA: TGCGCCAGCAGCCAACAAGGACATCTGAACACTGAAGCTTTCTTT. Amino acids: CASSQQGHLNTEAFF.

This clonotype turned up a few times. J is TRBJ2-1 and V is TRBV20-1; D is unclear. Germline V gene sequence: CDR1 DFQATT, CDR2 SNEGSKA (reference sequence). This CDR3 contains 11 residues. V was trimmed by 4 bases and J by 6 bases, leaving 7 bases between them. CDR3 sequence reads: CSAIAPNEQFF. In nucleotides, the CDR3 is TGCAGTGCTATCGCGCCCAATGAGCAGTTCTTC.

The J gene is TRBJ2-2, the V gene TRBV6-6, with 10 bases lining up with TRBD2. Germline values: CDR1 MNHNY, CDR2 SVGAGI (reference sequence). CDR3 size: 14 residues. Unmatched junction bases numbered 6, after V lost 10 bases and J lost 4 bases. The CDR3 sequence: CATQREGSTGELFF. The CDR3, as DNA: TGTGCCACCCAGCGGGAGGGAAGCACCGGGGAGCTGTTTTTT.

J is TRBJ1-1 and V is TRBV6-5; D call uncertain. Germline CDR1 and CDR2: MNHEY and SVGAGI. Deletions cut 4 bases from V and 6 bases from J, with 18 bases between. This CDR3 is built from 15 residues. The CDR3 DNA reads TGTGCCAGCAGTTCGCGACCCCACCTAAACGCTGAAGCTTTCTTT. This sequence encodes CASSSRPHLNAEAFF.

The V call is TRBV2, the J call TRBJ2-2, with D maybe TRBD2 (5 bases). CDR1 is SNHLY and CDR2 is FYNNEI in the germline V gene. Trimming removed 4 bases from V and 3 bases from J, with 15 bases in between. The CDR3 is 16 amino acids. This CDR3 is CASSGGVLVHTGELFF. CDR3 nucleotides: TGTGCCAGCAGTGGAGGCGTACTAGTTCACACCGGGGAGCTGTTTTTT.

This clonotype was seen a handful of times. V usage is TRBV4-2 and J usage is TRBJ2-7, with a possible D match to TRBD2 (5 bases). Per the germline V gene, CDR1 is LGHNA and CDR2 is YNFKEQ. CDR3 size: 14 residues. The V gene lost 5 bases and the J gene lost 5 bases, with 16 bases spanning the gap. Here the CDR3 DNA reads TGTGCCAGCAGCTTAAGGGAGTCGAAGGACGAGCAGTACTTC. Translated, it gives CASSLRESKDEQYF.

This clonotype has just a few counts. The chain joins TRBV20-1 to TRBJ2-7; D uncertain. Germline CDR1 and CDR2: DFQATT and SNEGSKA (reference sequence). The CDR3 spans 11 residues. Between the trimmed V and J ends, which lost 0 bases and 9 bases, there was a span of 9 bases. The CDR3: CSARDSHMQYF. DNA of the CDR3: TGCAGTGCTAGAGACTCCCATATGCAGTACTTC.